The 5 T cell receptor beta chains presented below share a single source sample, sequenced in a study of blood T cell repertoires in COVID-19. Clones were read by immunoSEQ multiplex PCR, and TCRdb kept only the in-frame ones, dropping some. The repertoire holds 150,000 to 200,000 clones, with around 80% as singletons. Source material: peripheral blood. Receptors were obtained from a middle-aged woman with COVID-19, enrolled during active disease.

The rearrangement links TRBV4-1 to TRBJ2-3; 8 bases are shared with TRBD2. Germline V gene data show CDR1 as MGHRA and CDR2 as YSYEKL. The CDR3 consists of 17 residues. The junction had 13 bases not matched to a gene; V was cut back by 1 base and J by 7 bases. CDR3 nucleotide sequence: TGCGCCAGCAGCCAAGTGATGGGGCGGGAGGCCGGGTATACGCAGTATTTT. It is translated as CASSQVMGREAGYTQYF.

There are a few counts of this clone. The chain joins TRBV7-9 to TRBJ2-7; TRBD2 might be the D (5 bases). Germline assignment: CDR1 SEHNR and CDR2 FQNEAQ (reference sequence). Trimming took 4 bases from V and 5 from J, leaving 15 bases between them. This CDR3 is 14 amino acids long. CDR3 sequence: CASSSPRVLNEQYF. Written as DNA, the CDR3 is TGTGCCAGCAGCTCCCCGCGGGTCCTCAACGAGCAGTACTTC. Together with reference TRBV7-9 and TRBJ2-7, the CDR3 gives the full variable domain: DTGVSQNPRHKITKRGQNVTFRCDPISEHNRLYWYRQTLGQGPEFLTYFQNEAQLEKSRLLSDRFSAERPKGSFSTLEIQRTEQGDSAMYLCASSSPRVLNEQYFGPGTRLTVT.

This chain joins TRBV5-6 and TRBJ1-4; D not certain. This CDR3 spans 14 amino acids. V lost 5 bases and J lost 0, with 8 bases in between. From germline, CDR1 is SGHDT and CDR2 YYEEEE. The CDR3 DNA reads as TGTGCCAGCAGAGCAAAGCCAACTAATGAAAAACTGTTTTTT. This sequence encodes CASRAKPTNEKLFF. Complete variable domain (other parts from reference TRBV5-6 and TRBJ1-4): DAGVTQSPTHLIKTRGQQVTLRCSPKSGHDTVSWYQQALGQGPQFIFQYYEEEERQRGNFPDRFSGHQFPNYSSELNVNALLLGDSALYLCASRAKPTNEKLFFGSGTQLSVL.

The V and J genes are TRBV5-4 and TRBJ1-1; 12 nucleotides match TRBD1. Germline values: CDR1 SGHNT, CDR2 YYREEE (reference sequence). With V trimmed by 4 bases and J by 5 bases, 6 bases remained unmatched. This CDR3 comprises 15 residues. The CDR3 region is CASSARDRGRTEAFF. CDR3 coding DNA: TGTGCCAGCAGCGCCCGGGACAGGGGGCGGACTGAAGCTTTCTTT.

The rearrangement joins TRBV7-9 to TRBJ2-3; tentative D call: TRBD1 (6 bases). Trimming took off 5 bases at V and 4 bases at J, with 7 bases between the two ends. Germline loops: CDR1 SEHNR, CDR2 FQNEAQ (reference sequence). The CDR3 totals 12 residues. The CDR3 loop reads CASSPGADTQYF. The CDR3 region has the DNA TGTGCCAGCAGCCCAGGGGCAGATACGCAGTATTTT.